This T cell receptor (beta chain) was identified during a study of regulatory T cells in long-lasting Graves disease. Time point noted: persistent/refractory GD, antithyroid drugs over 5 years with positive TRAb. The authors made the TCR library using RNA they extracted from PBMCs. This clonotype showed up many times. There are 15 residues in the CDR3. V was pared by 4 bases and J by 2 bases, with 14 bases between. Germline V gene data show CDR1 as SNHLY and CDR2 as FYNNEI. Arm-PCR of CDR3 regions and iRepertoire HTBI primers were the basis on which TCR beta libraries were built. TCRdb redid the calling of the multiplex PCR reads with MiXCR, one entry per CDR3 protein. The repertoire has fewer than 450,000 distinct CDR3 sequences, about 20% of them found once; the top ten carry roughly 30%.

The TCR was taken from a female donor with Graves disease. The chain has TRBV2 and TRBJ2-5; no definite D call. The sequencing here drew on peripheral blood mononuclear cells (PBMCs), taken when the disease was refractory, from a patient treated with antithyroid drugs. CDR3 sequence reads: CASSGRLNRQETQYF. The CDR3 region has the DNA TGTGCCAGCAGTGGCAGGCTTAATCGTCAAGAGACCCAGTACTTC.